In this sample, the clone carrying this T cell receptor (beta chain) turned up a few times. This CDR3 spans 14 amino acids. The germline V gene encodes CDR1 MGHRA and CDR2 YSYEKL. V shed 4 bases and J 8 bases; nucleotides not matched to a gene: 9. The sample belongs to a study of blood T cell repertoires in COVID-19. About the study: Acute and convalescent COVID-19 specimens originated in the United States, Italy and Spain. Nucleic acid was either cDNA or gDNA, and it came from T cells, B-cell-depleted T cells, or PBMCs.

As handled by the study authors: Estimation of nucleated cell counts was performed using reference gene primer amplification. TCRdb's table, derived via immunoSEQ multiplex PCR, lists solely in-frame clones and lacks some. V, J and clone size derive from that table, while D and trimming were established from the DNA sequence. The table has 90,000 or so clones, about 87% seen once. Sample: peripheral blood. The chain recombines TRBV4-1 with TRBJ1-1, with 8 bases fitting TRBD1. The receptor comes from a human donor in a cohort sampled during active COVID-19. The CDR3 sequence is CASSPQGGYGEAFF. CDR3 DNA: TGCGCCAGCAGCCCACAGGGGGGGTACGGGGAAGCTTTCTTT.